The rows below give T cell receptor beta chains drawn from one sample of a study of beta chain features in type 1 diabetes. TCRdb's copy holds only in-frame clones and misses some; the assay was immunoSEQ multiplex PCR. The sample yields around 340,000 clones, roughly a fifth seen once. Sequenced input: naive CD4+ T cells from blood. These receptors came from a woman under 30 in good health. Each CDR3 is given with its conserved first and last residue. The order of the fields is CDR3 protein, CDR3 DNA, V gene, clone size, D gene, J gene. D genes are given only for firm matches. Part of the rows lack a size; the others show once, few, many or a class for expanded clones.

CDR3 protein: CAWVRQGPYEQYF
CDR3 DNA: TGTGCCTGGGTGCGACAGGGACCCTACGAGCAGTACTTC
V gene: TRBV30
clone size: NA
D gene: TRBD1
J gene: TRBJ2-7

CDR3 protein: CASSQGPNVGAFF
CDR3 DNA: TGTGCCAGCAGCCAGGGGCCAAATGTTGGCGCTTTCTTT
V gene: TRBV14
clone size: few
D gene: NA
J gene: TRBJ1-1

CDR3 protein: CASSLEADQPQHF
CDR3 DNA: TGCGCCAGCAGCTTGGAAGCGGATCAGCCCCAGCATTTT
V gene: TRBV5-1
clone size: NA
D gene: NA
J gene: TRBJ1-5

CDR3 protein: CAISEGDFHTQYF
CDR3 DNA: TGTGCCATCAGTGAAGGGGACTTCCATACGCAGTATTTT
V gene: TRBV10-3
clone size: NA
D gene: NA
J gene: TRBJ2-3

CDR3 protein: CAVKRGSYTDTQYF
CDR3 DNA: TGTGCCGTAAAGCGAGGCAGCTACACAGATACGCAGTATTTT
V gene: TRBV30
clone size: NA
D gene: NA
J gene: TRBJ2-3

CDR3 protein: CAWSVGGGAEQYF
CDR3 DNA: TGTGCCTGGAGTGTAGGAGGGGGCGCCGAGCAGTACTTC
V gene: TRBV30
clone size: few
D gene: NA
J gene: TRBJ2-7

CDR3 protein: CASSVSPNPTDTQYF
CDR3 DNA: TGTGCCAGCAGCGTAAGCCCCAACCCCACAGATACGCAGTATTTT
V gene: TRBV9
clone size: few
D gene: NA
J gene: TRBJ2-3

CDR3 protein: CSVDRGAGEQYF
CDR3 DNA: TGCAGCGTTGATCGGGGGGCGGGCGAGCAGTACTTC
V gene: TRBV29-1
clone size: NA
D gene: NA
J gene: TRBJ2-7

CDR3 protein: CASTLGTSGRWEQYF
CDR3 DNA: TGTGCCAGCACCCTGGGGACTAGCGGGAGATGGGAGCAGTACTTC
V gene: TRBV11-3
clone size: NA
D gene: TRBD2
J gene: TRBJ2-7

CDR3 protein: CASQTGTGRRTPDPFF
CDR3 DNA: TGTGCCAGTCAGACCGGGACAGGGCGCCGAACACCTGACCCTTTCTTT
V gene: TRBV6-6
clone size: few
D gene: TRBD1
J gene: TRBJ1-1

CDR3 protein: CAWSRPAGSSYEQYF
CDR3 DNA: TGTGCCTGGAGTCGCCCAGCGGGGAGCTCCTACGAGCAGTACTTC
V gene: TRBV30
clone size: NA
D gene: TRBD2
J gene: TRBJ2-7

CDR3 protein: CASSNEVLQESGYTF
CDR3 DNA: TGTGCCAGCAGCAATGAGGTCCTTCAAGAGTCTGGCTACACCTTC
V gene: TRBV21-1
clone size: few
D gene: NA
J gene: TRBJ1-2

CDR3 protein: CAWSAPNHRGDTEAFF
CDR3 DNA: TGTGCCTGGAGTGCCCCGAACCACAGGGGGGACACTGAAGCTTTCTTT
V gene: TRBV30
clone size: NA
D gene: TRBD1
J gene: TRBJ1-1

CDR3 protein: CASSPLEGEAFF
CDR3 DNA: TGTGCCAGCTCACCATTGGAGGGGGAAGCTTTCTTT
V gene: TRBV18
clone size: few
D gene: NA
J gene: TRBJ1-1

CDR3 protein: CASSPGTRYNSPLHF
CDR3 DNA: TGTGCCAGCAGTCCCGGGACTCGGTATAATTCACCCCTCCACTTT
V gene: TRBV6-5
clone size: NA
D gene: NA
J gene: TRBJ1-6

CDR3 protein: CASSLAGGVIHEQYF
CDR3 DNA: TGTGCCAGCAGCTTGGCCGGGGGAGTCATCCACGAGCAGTACTTC
V gene: TRBV5-4
clone size: NA
D gene: NA
J gene: TRBJ2-7

CDR3 protein: CSGGGGEKLFF
CDR3 DNA: TGCAGCGGCGGGGGCGGTGAAAAACTGTTTTTT
V gene: TRBV20-1
clone size: NA
D gene: NA
J gene: TRBJ1-4

CDR3 protein: CASSQVGENTEAFF
CDR3 DNA: TGTGCCAGCAGCCAAGTGGGAGAGAACACTGAAGCTTTCTTT
V gene: TRBV4-2
clone size: few
D gene: NA
J gene: TRBJ1-1

CDR3 protein: CASSVRDRADGSYGYTF
CDR3 DNA: TGTGCCAGCAGCGTCCGGGACAGGGCGGATGGTAGCTATGGCTACACCTTC
V gene: TRBV7-9
clone size: NA
D gene: TRBD1
J gene: TRBJ1-2

CDR3 protein: CASSPPSGAGTDTQYF
CDR3 DNA: TGTGCCAGCTCACCACCGAGTGGGGCTGGCACAGATACGCAGTATTTT
V gene: TRBV18
clone size: NA
D gene: NA
J gene: TRBJ2-3

CDR3 protein: CASRRTGSYNEQFF
CDR3 DNA: TGTGCCAGCAGGAGAACAGGCTCCTACAATGAGCAGTTCTTC
V gene: TRBV2
clone size: NA
D gene: NA
J gene: TRBJ2-1

CDR3 protein: CASSLARGLYGYTF
CDR3 DNA: TGTGCCAGCAGCTTGGCCAGGGGGCTCTATGGCTACACCTTC
V gene: TRBV5-4
clone size: NA
D gene: TRBD1
J gene: TRBJ1-2

CDR3 protein: CASSQMGLATDTQYF
CDR3 DNA: TGCGCCAGCAGCCAGATGGGACTAGCCACAGATACGCAGTATTTT
V gene: TRBV4-1
clone size: NA
D gene: TRBD2
J gene: TRBJ2-3

CDR3 protein: CASNKGEGETQYF
CDR3 DNA: TGCGCCAGCAACAAGGGGGAAGGAGAGACCCAGTACTTC
V gene: TRBV5-1
clone size: NA
D gene: NA
J gene: TRBJ2-5

CDR3 protein: CASSSGHQENTGELFF
CDR3 DNA: TGTGCCAGCAGTTCGGGACATCAGGAGAACACCGGGGAGCTGTTTTTT
V gene: TRBV6-6
clone size: few
D gene: NA
J gene: TRBJ2-2

CDR3 protein: CAISEDRASYGYTF
CDR3 DNA: TGTGCCATCAGTGAGGACAGGGCCTCCTATGGCTACACCTTC
V gene: TRBV10-3
clone size: NA
D gene: TRBD1
J gene: TRBJ1-2

CDR3 protein: CASTRLAGYEQFF
CDR3 DNA: TGTGCCAGTACTCGACTAGCGGGATATGAGCAGTTCTTC
V gene: TRBV19
clone size: few
D gene: TRBD2
J gene: TRBJ2-1

CDR3 protein: CASSQDLVARGGKTQYF
CDR3 DNA: TGCGCCAGCAGCCAAGATCTCGTGGCGCGGGGGGGAAAGACCCAGTACTTC
V gene: TRBV4-3
clone size: few
D gene: TRBD2
J gene: TRBJ2-5

CDR3 protein: CASSLRSDYSNQPQHF
CDR3 DNA: TGTGCCAGCAGCTTAAGGTCGGACTATAGCAATCAGCCCCAGCATTTT
V gene: TRBV7-8
clone size: few
D gene: NA
J gene: TRBJ1-5

CDR3 protein: CAWTSGTYEQYF
CDR3 DNA: TGTGCCTGGACTAGCGGGACGTACGAGCAGTACTTC
V gene: TRBV30
clone size: few
D gene: TRBD2
J gene: TRBJ2-7

CDR3 protein: CASSPRSGTSAYNEQFF
CDR3 DNA: TGTGCCAGCTCACCCAGGAGTGGGACTAGCGCATACAATGAGCAGTTCTTC
V gene: TRBV18
clone size: few
D gene: TRBD2
J gene: TRBJ2-1

CDR3 protein: CASSPPGLAGDGETQYF
CDR3 DNA: TGCGCCAGCAGCCCGCCGGGACTAGCGGGAGATGGGGAGACCCAGTACTTC
V gene: TRBV5-1
clone size: NA
D gene: TRBD2
J gene: TRBJ2-5

CDR3 protein: CASSSTATNTEAFF
CDR3 DNA: TGTGCCAGCAGTTCGACAGCTACGAACACTGAAGCTTTCTTT
V gene: TRBV28
clone size: NA
D gene: NA
J gene: TRBJ1-1

CDR3 protein: CASIPRLGRRTEAFF
CDR3 DNA: TGTGCCTCGATTCCTCGATTAGGGAGGCGCACTGAAGCTTTCTTT
V gene: TRBV30
clone size: NA
D gene: NA
J gene: TRBJ1-1

CDR3 protein: CASSSDRGQDGYTF
CDR3 DNA: TGCGCCAGCAGCTCGGACAGGGGGCAGGATGGCTACACCTTC
V gene: TRBV5-1
clone size: few
D gene: TRBD1
J gene: TRBJ1-2

CDR3 protein: CASQLQGEDTQYF
CDR3 DNA: TGTGCCAGCCAACTACAGGGGGAAGATACGCAGTATTTT
V gene: TRBV5-4
clone size: NA
D gene: TRBD1
J gene: TRBJ2-3

CDR3 protein: CASSPRREDTQYF
CDR3 DNA: TGTGCCAGCAGCCCAAGAAGAGAAGATACGCAGTATTTT
V gene: TRBV7-2
clone size: few
D gene: NA
J gene: TRBJ2-3

CDR3 protein: CASSWLAGEYEQYF
CDR3 DNA: TGTGCCAGCAGCTGGCTAGCGGGAGAATACGAGCAGTACTTC
V gene: TRBV27
clone size: few
D gene: TRBD2
J gene: TRBJ2-7

CDR3 protein: CASSTTSRGSYYNEQFF
CDR3 DNA: TGTGCCAGCAGCACGACCTCCAGGGGGAGTTACTACAATGAGCAGTTCTTC
V gene: TRBV27
clone size: NA
D gene: TRBD1
J gene: TRBJ2-1

CDR3 protein: CASRDRFYEQYF
CDR3 DNA: TGTGCCAGCAGGGACAGATTCTACGAGCAGTACTTC
V gene: TRBV2
clone size: few
D gene: NA
J gene: TRBJ2-7